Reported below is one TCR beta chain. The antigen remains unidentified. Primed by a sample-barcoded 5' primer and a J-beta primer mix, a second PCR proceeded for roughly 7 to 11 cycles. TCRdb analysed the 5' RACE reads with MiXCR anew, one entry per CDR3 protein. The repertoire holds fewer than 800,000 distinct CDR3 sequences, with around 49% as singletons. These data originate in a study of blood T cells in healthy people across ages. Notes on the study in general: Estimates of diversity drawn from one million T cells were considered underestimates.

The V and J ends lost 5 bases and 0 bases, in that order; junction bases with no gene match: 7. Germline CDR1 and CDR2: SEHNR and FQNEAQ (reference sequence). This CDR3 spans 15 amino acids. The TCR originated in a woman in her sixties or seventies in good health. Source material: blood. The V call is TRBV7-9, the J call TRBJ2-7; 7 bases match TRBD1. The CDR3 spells CASSRRQGSSYEQYF. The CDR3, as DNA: TGTGCCAGCAGCAGACGACAGGGTAGCTCCTACGAGCAGTACTTC.